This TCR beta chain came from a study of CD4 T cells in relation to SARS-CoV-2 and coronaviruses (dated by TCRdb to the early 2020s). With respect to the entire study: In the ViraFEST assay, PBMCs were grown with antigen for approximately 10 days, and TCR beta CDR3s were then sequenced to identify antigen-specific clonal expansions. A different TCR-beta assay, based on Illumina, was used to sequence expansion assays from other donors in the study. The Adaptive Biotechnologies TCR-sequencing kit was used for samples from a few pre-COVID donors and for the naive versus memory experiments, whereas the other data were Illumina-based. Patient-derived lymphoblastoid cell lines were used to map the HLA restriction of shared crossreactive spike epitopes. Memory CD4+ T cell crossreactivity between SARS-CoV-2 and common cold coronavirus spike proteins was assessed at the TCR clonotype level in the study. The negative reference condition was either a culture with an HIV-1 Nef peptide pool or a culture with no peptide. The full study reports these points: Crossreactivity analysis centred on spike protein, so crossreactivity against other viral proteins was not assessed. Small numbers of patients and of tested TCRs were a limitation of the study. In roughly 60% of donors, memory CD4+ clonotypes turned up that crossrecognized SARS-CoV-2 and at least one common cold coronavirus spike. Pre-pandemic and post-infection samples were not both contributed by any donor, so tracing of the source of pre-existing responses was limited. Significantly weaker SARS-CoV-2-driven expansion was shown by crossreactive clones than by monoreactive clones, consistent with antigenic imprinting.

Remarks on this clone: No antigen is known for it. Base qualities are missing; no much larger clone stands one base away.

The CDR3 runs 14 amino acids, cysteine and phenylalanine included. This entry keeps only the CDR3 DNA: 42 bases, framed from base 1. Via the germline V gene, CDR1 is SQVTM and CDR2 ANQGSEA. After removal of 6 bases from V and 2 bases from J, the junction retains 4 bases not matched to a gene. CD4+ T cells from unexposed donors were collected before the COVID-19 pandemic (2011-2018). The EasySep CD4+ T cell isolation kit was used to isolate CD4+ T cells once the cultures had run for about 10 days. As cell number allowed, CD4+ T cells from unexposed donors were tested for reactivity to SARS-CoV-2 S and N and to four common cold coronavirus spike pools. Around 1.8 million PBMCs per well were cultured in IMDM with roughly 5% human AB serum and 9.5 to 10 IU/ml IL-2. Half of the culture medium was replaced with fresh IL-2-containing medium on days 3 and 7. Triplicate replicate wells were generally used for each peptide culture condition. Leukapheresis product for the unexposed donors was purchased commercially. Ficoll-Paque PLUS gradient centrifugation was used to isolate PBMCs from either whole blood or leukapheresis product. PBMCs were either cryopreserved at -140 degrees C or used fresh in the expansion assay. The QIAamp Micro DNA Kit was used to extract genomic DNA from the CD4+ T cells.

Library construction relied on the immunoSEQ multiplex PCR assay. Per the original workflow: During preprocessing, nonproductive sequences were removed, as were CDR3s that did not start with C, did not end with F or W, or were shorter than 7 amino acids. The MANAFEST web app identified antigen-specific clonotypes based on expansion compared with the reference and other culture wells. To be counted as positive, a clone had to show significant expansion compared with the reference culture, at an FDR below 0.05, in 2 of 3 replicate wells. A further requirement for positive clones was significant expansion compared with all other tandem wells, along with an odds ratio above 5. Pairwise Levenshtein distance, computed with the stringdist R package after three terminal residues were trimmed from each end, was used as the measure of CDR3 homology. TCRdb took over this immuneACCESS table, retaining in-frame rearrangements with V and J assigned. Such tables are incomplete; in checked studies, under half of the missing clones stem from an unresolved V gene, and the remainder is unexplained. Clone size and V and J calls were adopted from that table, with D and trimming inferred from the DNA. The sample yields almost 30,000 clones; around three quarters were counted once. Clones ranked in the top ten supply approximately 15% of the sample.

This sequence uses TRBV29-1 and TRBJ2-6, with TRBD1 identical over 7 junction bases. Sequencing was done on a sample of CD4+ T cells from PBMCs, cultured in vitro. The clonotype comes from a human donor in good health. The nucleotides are TGCAGCGTGGGCGACAGGGCTGGGGCCAACGTCCTGACTTTC. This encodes CSVGDRAGANVLTF. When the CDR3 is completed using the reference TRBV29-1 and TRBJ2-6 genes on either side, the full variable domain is SAVISQKPSRDICQRGTSLTIQCQVDSQVTMMFWYRQQPGQSLTLIATANQGSEATYESGFVIDKFPISRPNLTFSTLTVSNMSPEDSSIYLCSVGDRAGANVLTFGAGSRLTVL.